These T cell receptor beta chains were read from a single sample in a study of shared clonotypes between healthy human individuals. Sequencing was performed with immunoSEQ multiplex PCR; in TCRdb, only in-frame clones are kept and a portion is missing. The sample shows fewer than 1.4 million clones, around 78% of them seen only once. The sample taken for sequencing was memory CD4+ T cells from PBMCs. The receptors originated from a man between 18 and 35 years old in good health. Some clones in this sample may be carry-over from other donors' samples. CDR3s include the opening cysteine and the closing phenylalanine or tryptophan. A D gene is named only where the DNA matches it firmly. Clone sizes are given selectively: once, few, many, or a class where the clone is expanded.

d_gene: TRBD1; j_gene: TRBJ2-3; v_gene: TRBV4-3; abundance: -; CDR3aa: CASSQEGQGKADTQYF; CDR3nt: TGCGCCAGCAGCCAAGAAGGACAGGGGAAGGCAGATACGCAGTATTTT
d_gene: TRBD1; j_gene: TRBJ1-2; v_gene: TRBV5-1; abundance: -; CDR3aa: CASSSRGGYGYTF; CDR3nt: TGCGCCAGCAGCTCCAGGGGGGGCTATGGCTACACCTTC
d_gene: -; j_gene: TRBJ1-2; v_gene: TRBV5-4; abundance: -; CDR3aa: CASTLGGALGYTF; CDR3nt: TGTGCCAGCACCCTAGGGGGAGCGCTGGGCTACACCTTC
d_gene: -; j_gene: TRBJ1-4; v_gene: TRBV5-1; abundance: -; CDR3aa: CASSLGAGDGEKLFF; CDR3nt: TGCGCCAGCAGCTTGGGTGCGGGCGACGGCGAAAAACTGTTTTTT
d_gene: -; j_gene: TRBJ1-4; v_gene: TRBV28; abundance: -; CDR3aa: CASSAGAQYTNEKLFF; CDR3nt: TGTGCCAGCAGTGCAGGGGCACAGTATACTAATGAAAAACTGTTTTTT
d_gene: TRBD1; j_gene: TRBJ1-1; v_gene: TRBV5-1; abundance: few; CDR3aa: CASSLTFGPGQGTEAFF; CDR3nt: TGCGCCAGCAGCTTGACCTTCGGACCGGGACAGGGCACTGAAGCTTTCTTT
d_gene: -; j_gene: TRBJ2-7; v_gene: TRBV29-1; abundance: once; CDR3aa: CSVARNSQGNYEQYF; CDR3nt: TGCAGCGTTGCTCGTAACTCGCAGGGCAACTACGAGCAGTACTTC
d_gene: TRBD1; j_gene: TRBJ2-7; v_gene: TRBV11-2; abundance: once; CDR3aa: CASSSPGQGRVINEQYF; CDR3nt: TGTGCCAGCAGCTCCCCGGGACAGGGGAGGGTAATCAACGAGCAGTACTTC
d_gene: -; j_gene: TRBJ2-5; v_gene: TRBV6-5; abundance: once; CDR3aa: CASSYHGGEETQYF; CDR3nt: TGTGCCAGCAGTTACCATGGCGGGGAAGAGACCCAGTACTTC
d_gene: -; j_gene: TRBJ2-7; v_gene: TRBV27; abundance: -; CDR3aa: CASRTIIASYEQYF; CDR3nt: TGTGCCAGCAGGACCATTATTGCCTCCTACGAGCAGTACTTC
d_gene: TRBD2; j_gene: TRBJ2-7; v_gene: TRBV28; abundance: -; CDR3aa: CASRGTSGSYEQYF; CDR3nt: TGTGCCAGCAGGGGTACTAGCGGGAGCTACGAGCAGTACTTC
d_gene: -; j_gene: TRBJ1-2; v_gene: TRBV6-6; abundance: few; CDR3aa: CASGTGGYTF; CDR3nt: TGTGCCAGCGGAACAGGTGGCTACACCTTC
d_gene: TRBD2; j_gene: TRBJ2-7; v_gene: TRBV4-3; abundance: -; CDR3aa: CASSQNSGSGFGEQYF; CDR3nt: TGCGCCAGCAGCCAAAATAGCGGGAGTGGGTTTGGCGAGCAGTACTTC
d_gene: -; j_gene: TRBJ1-3; v_gene: TRBV12-5; abundance: -; CDR3aa: CASGLAGGLSSGNTIYF; CDR3nt: TGTGCTAGTGGTTTGGCGGGAGGCTTGAGCTCTGGAAACACCATATATTTT
d_gene: -; j_gene: TRBJ2-7; v_gene: TRBV6-1; abundance: -; CDR3aa: CASTASGTDSYEQYF; CDR3nt: TGTGCCAGCACAGCCTCCGGGACGGATTCTTACGAGCAGTACTTC
d_gene: TRBD1; j_gene: TRBJ1-2; v_gene: TRBV7-3; abundance: -; CDR3aa: CASSTGGNYGYTF; CDR3nt: TGTGCCAGCAGTACAGGGGGCAACTATGGCTACACCTTC
d_gene: TRBD2; j_gene: TRBJ2-7; v_gene: TRBV7-2; abundance: few; CDR3aa: CASSFKRGSYEQYF; CDR3nt: TGTGCCAGCAGCTTTAAGCGGGGCTCCTACGAGCAGTACTTC
d_gene: -; j_gene: TRBJ2-5; v_gene: TRBV2; abundance: -; CDR3aa: CASGRQVRYETQYF; CDR3nt: TGTGCCAGCGGGAGACAGGTGCGGTATGAGACCCAGTACTTC
d_gene: TRBD1; j_gene: TRBJ2-7; v_gene: TRBV6-6; abundance: few; CDR3aa: CASRKEPTGLSYEQYF; CDR3nt: TGTGCCAGCAGAAAGGAACCGACAGGGCTCTCCTACGAGCAGTACTTC
d_gene: -; j_gene: TRBJ1-3; v_gene: TRBV6-5; abundance: -; CDR3aa: CASSSPSVSGNTIYF; CDR3nt: TGTGCCAGCAGTTCCCCGTCGGTCTCTGGAAACACCATATATTTT
d_gene: TRBD2; j_gene: TRBJ2-5; v_gene: TRBV30; abundance: -; CDR3aa: CAWTPGTRPGSEQYF; CDR3nt: TGTGCCTGGACCCCCGGGACTAGGCCCGGTTCGGAGCAGTACTTC
d_gene: -; j_gene: TRBJ2-7; v_gene: TRBV20-1; abundance: -; CDR3aa: CSALSYEQYF; CDR3nt: TGCAGTGCTCTTTCCTACGAGCAGTACTTC
d_gene: -; j_gene: TRBJ2-1; v_gene: TRBV7-2; abundance: -; CDR3aa: CASSLEVREQFF; CDR3nt: TGTGCCAGCAGCTTAGAGGTGCGGGAGCAGTTCTTC
d_gene: TRBD1; j_gene: TRBJ2-7; v_gene: TRBV9; abundance: -; CDR3aa: CASSVAGGFPFEQYF; CDR3nt: TGTGCCAGCAGCGTAGCAGGGGGCTTCCCTTTCGAGCAGTACTTC
d_gene: -; j_gene: TRBJ1-4; v_gene: TRBV7-9; abundance: -; CDR3aa: CASSAAVGATNEKLFF; CDR3nt: TGTGCCAGCAGCGCAGCGGTCGGGGCAACTAATGAAAAACTGTTTTTT
d_gene: TRBD2; j_gene: TRBJ2-4; v_gene: TRBV2; abundance: once; CDR3aa: CASSEQRDLNIQYF; CDR3nt: TGTGCCAGCAGTGAACAGCGGGATCTAAACATTCAGTACTTC
d_gene: -; j_gene: TRBJ2-7; v_gene: TRBV6-5; abundance: -; CDR3aa: CASSYSSYAEFYEQYF; CDR3nt: TGTGCCAGCAGTTACTCGAGTTATGCCGAGTTCTACGAGCAGTACTTC
d_gene: TRBD1; j_gene: TRBJ2-4; v_gene: TRBV27; abundance: -; CDR3aa: CASSPGTGLAKNIQYF; CDR3nt: TGTGCCAGCAGTCCTGGGACAGGACTAGCCAAAAACATTCAGTACTTC
d_gene: -; j_gene: TRBJ1-1; v_gene: TRBV7-2; abundance: -; CDR3aa: CASSPRGVNTEAFF; CDR3nt: TGTGCCAGCAGCCCGCGGGGGGTGAACACTGAAGCTTTCTTT
d_gene: -; j_gene: TRBJ1-2; v_gene: TRBV29-1; abundance: -; CDR3aa: CSVGQRQSYGYTF; CDR3nt: TGCAGCGTTGGACAGCGTCAGTCCTATGGCTACACCTTC
d_gene: TRBD1; j_gene: TRBJ1-5; v_gene: TRBV19; abundance: few; CDR3aa: CASKQGNQPQHF; CDR3nt: TGTGCCAGTAAACAGGGGAACCAGCCCCAGCATTTT
d_gene: TRBD2; j_gene: TRBJ2-6; v_gene: TRBV9; abundance: -; CDR3aa: CASSRAGGSSGANVLTF; CDR3nt: TGTGCCAGCAGCAGAGCGGGGGGCTCATCTGGGGCCAACGTCCTGACTTTC
d_gene: TRBD2; j_gene: TRBJ2-5; v_gene: TRBV19; abundance: -; CDR3aa: CASSTTSGSQTQYF; CDR3nt: TGTGCCAGTAGTACGACTAGCGGGAGTCAGACCCAGTACTTC
d_gene: TRBD1; j_gene: TRBJ1-4; v_gene: TRBV27; abundance: -; CDR3aa: CASSFNQGGEKLFF; CDR3nt: TGTGCCAGCAGTTTCAATCAGGGGGGTGAAAAACTGTTTTTT
d_gene: TRBD2; j_gene: TRBJ2-1; v_gene: TRBV7-3; abundance: -; CDR3aa: CASSPTSGSYDEQFF; CDR3nt: TGTGCCAGCAGCCCCACTAGCGGGAGTTATGATGAGCAGTTCTTC
d_gene: -; j_gene: TRBJ1-3; v_gene: TRBV6-1; abundance: -; CDR3aa: CASSSWPGNTIYF; CDR3nt: TGTGCCAGCAGTTCATGGCCTGGAAACACCATATATTTT
d_gene: -; j_gene: TRBJ2-1; v_gene: TRBV6-6; abundance: few; CDR3aa: CASSYEGEQFF; CDR3nt: TGTGCCAGCAGTTACGAAGGCGAGCAGTTCTTC
d_gene: -; j_gene: TRBJ1-4; v_gene: TRBV28; abundance: -; CDR3aa: CASSRQPRYEKLFF; CDR3nt: TGTGCCAGCAGTCGACAGCCCCGATATGAAAAACTGTTTTTT
d_gene: -; j_gene: TRBJ1-5; v_gene: TRBV30; abundance: -; CDR3aa: CAWSVTTRDQPQHF; CDR3nt: TGTGCCTGGAGTGTAACCACCCGGGATCAGCCCCAGCATTTT
d_gene: -; j_gene: TRBJ2-1; v_gene: TRBV29-1; abundance: -; CDR3aa: CSVELDGNNEQFF; CDR3nt: TGCAGCGTTGAACTGGACGGAAACAATGAGCAGTTCTTC
d_gene: TRBD2; j_gene: TRBJ2-7; v_gene: TRBV5-8; abundance: -; CDR3aa: CASSLQLAGGPHEQYF; CDR3nt: TGTGCCAGCAGCTTGCAACTAGCGGGAGGGCCCCACGAGCAGTACTTC
d_gene: TRBD2; j_gene: TRBJ2-1; v_gene: TRBV7-8; abundance: once; CDR3aa: CASRWGWEGLGNEQFF; CDR3nt: TGTGCCAGCAGATGGGGGTGGGAGGGCCTAGGGAATGAGCAGTTCTTC
d_gene: -; j_gene: TRBJ1-3; v_gene: TRBV5-1; abundance: -; CDR3aa: CASSLTGPETGNTIYF; CDR3nt: TGCGCCAGCAGCCTGACAGGACCCGAGACTGGAAACACCATATATTTT
d_gene: -; j_gene: TRBJ2-3; v_gene: TRBV19; abundance: once; CDR3aa: CASSISGSGTDTQYF; CDR3nt: TGTGCCAGTAGTATATCCGGGAGTGGCACAGATACGCAGTATTTT
d_gene: TRBD1; j_gene: TRBJ1-2; v_gene: TRBV7-9; abundance: -; CDR3aa: CASSFSGQGTSYGYTF; CDR3nt: TGTGCCAGCAGCTTTTCCGGACAGGGGACGTCCTATGGCTACACCTTC
d_gene: TRBD1; j_gene: TRBJ2-1; v_gene: TRBV7-3; abundance: -; CDR3aa: CASSSQGTAYNEQFF; CDR3nt: TGTGCCAGCAGTTCTCAGGGGACAGCGTACAATGAGCAGTTCTTC
d_gene: TRBD1; j_gene: TRBJ1-1; v_gene: TRBV11-2; abundance: -; CDR3aa: CASSLGQGFTEAFF; CDR3nt: TGTGCCAGCAGCTTGGGACAGGGGTTTACTGAAGCTTTCTTT
d_gene: -; j_gene: TRBJ2-1; v_gene: TRBV11-2; abundance: -; CDR3aa: CASSLLTGNNEQFF; CDR3nt: TGTGCCAGCAGCTTACTTACAGGGAACAATGAGCAGTTCTTC